A single TCR beta chain is shown here with its context. The data originate from a study of T cell changes during pregnancy in multiple sclerosis. Method: immunoSEQ multiplex PCR; TCRdb's copy keeps in-frame clones and lacks some. The table includes about 40,000 clones, roughly 92% detected once. The ends lost 7 bases at V and 1 base at J; junction bases unmatched: 2. CDR3 length equals 13 residues. Germline CDR1 reads KGHSH; CDR2 reads LQKENI. The receptor was derived from a female donor with multiple sclerosis, enrolled in a pregnancy study. Sample: CD4+ T cells from peripheral blood mononuclear cells, taken before pregnancy. The chain employs TRBV18 and TRBJ1-1; TRBD1 aligns across 8 bases. The CDR3: CASLQGGNTEAFF. The DNA of the CDR3 is TGTGCCAGCTTACAGGGGGGGAACACTGAAGCTTTCTTT.